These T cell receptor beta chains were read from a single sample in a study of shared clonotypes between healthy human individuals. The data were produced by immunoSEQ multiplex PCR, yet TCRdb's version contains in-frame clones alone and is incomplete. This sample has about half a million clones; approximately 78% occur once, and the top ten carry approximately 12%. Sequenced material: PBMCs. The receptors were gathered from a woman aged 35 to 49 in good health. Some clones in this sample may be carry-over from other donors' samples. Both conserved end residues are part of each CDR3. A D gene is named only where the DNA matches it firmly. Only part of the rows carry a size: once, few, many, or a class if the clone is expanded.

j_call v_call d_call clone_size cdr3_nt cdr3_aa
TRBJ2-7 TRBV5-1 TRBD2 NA TGCGCCAGCAGCGGCGGGACTAGCGGGAGGGCGTTTTGGTACGAGCAGTACTTC CASSGGTSGRAFWYEQYF
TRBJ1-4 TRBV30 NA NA TGTGCCTGGAGATGGTCTAATGAAAAACTGTTTTTT CAWRWSNEKLFF
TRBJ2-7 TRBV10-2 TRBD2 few TGCGCCAGCAGCGACGGGACTAGCGGGAGAGGGGGCTACGAGCAGTACTTC CASSDGTSGRGGYEQYF
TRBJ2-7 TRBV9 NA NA TGTGCCAGCAGCGTAGAGGGGGAGAGGGGCTACGAGCAGTACTTC CASSVEGERGYEQYF
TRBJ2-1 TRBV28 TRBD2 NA TGTGCCAGCAGTCTAAGGACTAGCGGGATGGTCCACAATGAGCAGTTCTTC CASSLRTSGMVHNEQFF
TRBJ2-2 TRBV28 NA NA TGTGCCAGCAGACGGGAGTTCACCGGGGAGCTGTTTTTT CASRREFTGELFF
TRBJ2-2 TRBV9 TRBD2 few TGTGCCAGCAGCGCCCCTGGACTAGCGGTGAACACCGGGGAGCTGTTTTTT CASSAPGLAVNTGELFF
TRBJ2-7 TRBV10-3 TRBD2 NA TGTGCCATCAGCGAGACTAGCGGGAGCTCCTACGAGCAGTACTTC CAISETSGSSYEQYF
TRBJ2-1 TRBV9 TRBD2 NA TGTGCCAGCAGCGTAGCGAATAGCGGGCGCGATGAGCAGTTCTTC CASSVANSGRDEQFF
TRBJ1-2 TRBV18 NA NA TGTGCCAGCTCACCACCAGGCGGGGGGCCGAACAGCTATGGCTACACCTTC CASSPPGGGPNSYGYTF
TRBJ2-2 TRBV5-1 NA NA TGCGCCAGCAAGTCCGGGACTTGGAACACCGGGGAGCTGTTTTTT CASKSGTWNTGELFF
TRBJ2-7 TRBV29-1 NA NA TGCAGCGTTCTTGACGGAGGGCCCTACTACGAGCAGTACTTC CSVLDGGPYYEQYF
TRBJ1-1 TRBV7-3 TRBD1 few TGTGCCAGCAGCTTATGGGACAGGGTAGTTGAGAACACTGAAGCTTTCTTT CASSLWDRVVENTEAFF
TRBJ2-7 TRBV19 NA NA TGTGCCAGTAGTAGGGACCTGTCCTACGAGCAGTACTTC CASSRDLSYEQYF
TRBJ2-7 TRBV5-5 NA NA TGTGCCAGCAGCTTTCGGCTCTTCCAGCGGCAAATCTCCTACGAGCAGTACTTC CASSFRLFQRQISYEQYF
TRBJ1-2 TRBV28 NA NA TGTGCCAGCAAGGAACGGGGGGCCAATGGCTATGGCTACACCTTC CASKERGANGYGYTF
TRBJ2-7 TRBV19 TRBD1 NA TGTGCCAGTAATGAGACCGGGACAGGGAACAACGAGCAGTACTTC CASNETGTGNNEQYF
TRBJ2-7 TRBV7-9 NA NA TGTGCCAGCAGCCCCGACTGGGGGCACCCCTACGAGCAGTACTTC CASSPDWGHPYEQYF